This T cell receptor (beta chain) was obtained from a study of read filtering for tumor transcriptome and immune sequencing. The CDR3 length is 16 residues. Per germline, CDR1 SGHRS and CDR2 YFSETQ. Unmatched junction bases numbered 6, after V lost 2 bases and J lost 3 bases. From approximately 400 ng of RNA, a library with molecular barcoded alpha/delta and beta/gamma adaptors was made. TCRdb re-called the reads with MiXCR, one entry per CDR3 protein. Of roughly 130,000 distinct CDR3 sequences detected, over 10% appear once; the ten largest clones hold 11%. Sequencing was performed on a population of CD138-negative cells sorted from bone marrow. This receptor was obtained from a donor at least 40 years old with multiple myeloma. V gene TRBV5-1 combines with J gene TRBJ2-3; 10 positions agree with TRBD1. CDR3 bases: TGCGCCAGCAGCTTACGGACAGGGGGACCTACAGATACGCAGTATTTT. Its protein product is CASSLRTGGPTDTQYF. The whole variable domain, remainder taken from reference TRBV5-1 and TRBJ2-3, is KAGVTQTPRYLIKTRGQQVTLSCSPISGHRSVSWYQQTPGQGLQFLFEYFSETQRNKGNFPGRFSGRQFSNSRSEMNVSTLELGDSALYLCASSLRTGGPTDTQYFGPGTRLTVL.